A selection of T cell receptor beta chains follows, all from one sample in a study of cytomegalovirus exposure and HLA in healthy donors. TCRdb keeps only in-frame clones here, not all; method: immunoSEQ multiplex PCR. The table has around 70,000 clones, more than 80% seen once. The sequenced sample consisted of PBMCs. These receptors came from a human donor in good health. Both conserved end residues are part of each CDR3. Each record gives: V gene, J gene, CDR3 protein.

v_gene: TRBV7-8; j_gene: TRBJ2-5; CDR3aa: CASKFGGQETQYF
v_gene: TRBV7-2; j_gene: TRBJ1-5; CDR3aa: CATREGPHNQPQHF
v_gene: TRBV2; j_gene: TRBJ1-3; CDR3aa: CASSSGLTGNTIYF
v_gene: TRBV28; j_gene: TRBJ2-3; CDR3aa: CASSRGNTQYF
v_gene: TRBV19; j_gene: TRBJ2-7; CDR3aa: CASSPRTSPPEQYF
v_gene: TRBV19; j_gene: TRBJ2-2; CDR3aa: CASRRQGSPGELFF
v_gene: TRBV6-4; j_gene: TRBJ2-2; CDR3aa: CASSVATGTGELFF
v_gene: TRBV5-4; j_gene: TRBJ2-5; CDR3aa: CASSLVGPQETQYF
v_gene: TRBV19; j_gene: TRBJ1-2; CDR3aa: CASSIGGSGYTF
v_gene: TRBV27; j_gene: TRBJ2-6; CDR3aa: CASRSQEAAGANVLTF
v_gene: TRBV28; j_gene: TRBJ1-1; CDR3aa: CASSPGQGNTEAFF
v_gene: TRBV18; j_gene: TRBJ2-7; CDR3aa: CASSPPGGLFEQYF
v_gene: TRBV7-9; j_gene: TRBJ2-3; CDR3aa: CASSLSQGDTQYF
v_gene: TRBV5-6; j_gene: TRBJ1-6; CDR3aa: CASLQARGFNSPLHF
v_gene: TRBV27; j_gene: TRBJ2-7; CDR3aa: CASSPRGGLTYEQYF
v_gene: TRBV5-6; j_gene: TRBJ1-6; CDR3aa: CASSLTDRNSPLHF
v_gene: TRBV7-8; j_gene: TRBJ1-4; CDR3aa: CASSPQTTNEKLFF
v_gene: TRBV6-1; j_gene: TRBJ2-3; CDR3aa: CASSEEAGPGDTQYF
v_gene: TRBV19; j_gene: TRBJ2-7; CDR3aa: CASSPGITGGGYEQYF
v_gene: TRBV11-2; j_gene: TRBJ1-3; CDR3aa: CASSPAGWAGNTIYF
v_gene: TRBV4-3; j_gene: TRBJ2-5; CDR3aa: CASSQQGRETQYF
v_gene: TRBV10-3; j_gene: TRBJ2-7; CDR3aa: CAISGQGNEQYF
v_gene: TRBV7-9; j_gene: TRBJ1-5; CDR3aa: CSSSSSDRPQHF
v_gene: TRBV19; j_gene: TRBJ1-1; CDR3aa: CASSPNTEAFF
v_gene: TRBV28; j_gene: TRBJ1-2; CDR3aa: CASRGREEGYTF
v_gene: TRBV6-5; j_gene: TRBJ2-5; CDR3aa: CASTAPPGTQYF
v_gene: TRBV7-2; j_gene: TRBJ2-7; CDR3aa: CASSPPSPEQYF
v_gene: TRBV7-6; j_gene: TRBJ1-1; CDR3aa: CASSSRTGGNTEAFF
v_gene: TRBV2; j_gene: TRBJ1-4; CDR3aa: CASSQGQGNEKLFF
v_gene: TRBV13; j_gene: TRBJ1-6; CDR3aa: CASSFGRGKSPLHF